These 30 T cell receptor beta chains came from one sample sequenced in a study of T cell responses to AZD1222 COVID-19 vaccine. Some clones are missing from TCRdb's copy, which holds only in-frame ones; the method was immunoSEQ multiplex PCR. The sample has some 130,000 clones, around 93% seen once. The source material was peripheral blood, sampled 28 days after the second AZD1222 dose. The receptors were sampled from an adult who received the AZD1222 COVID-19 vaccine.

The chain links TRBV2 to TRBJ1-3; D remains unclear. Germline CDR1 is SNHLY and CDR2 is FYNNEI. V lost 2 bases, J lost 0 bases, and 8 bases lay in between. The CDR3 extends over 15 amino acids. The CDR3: CASSEREVSGNTIYF. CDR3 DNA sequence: TGTGCCAGCAGTGAACGAGAGGTCTCTGGAAACACCATATATTTT.

This chain's CDR3 is CASSQSQEQPPNYGYTF. Here the CDR3 DNA reads TGCGCCAGCAGTCAATCGCAGGAACAGCCCCCGAACTATGGCTACACCTTC. The genes are TRBV23-1 and TRBJ1-2, with D hard to call. TRBV23-1 carries the ORF label, with uncertain function. CDR3 size: 17 residues. Trimming cost V 0 bases and J 2 bases, with 16 bases left between them.

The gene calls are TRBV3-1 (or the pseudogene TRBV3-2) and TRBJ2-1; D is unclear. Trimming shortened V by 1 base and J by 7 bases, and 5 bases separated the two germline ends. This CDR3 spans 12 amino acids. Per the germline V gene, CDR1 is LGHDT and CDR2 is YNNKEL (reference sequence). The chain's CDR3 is CASSQVGNEQFF. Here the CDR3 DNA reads TGTGCCAGCAGCCAAGTGGGGAATGAGCAGTTCTTC.

CDR3 sequence (DNA): TGTGCCAGCCGACCCCGGGACGGATCCTACAATGAGCAGTTCTTC. Amino acids: CASRPRDGSYNEQFF. The chain combines TRBV11-3 with TRBJ2-1, with D possibly called TRBD1 or TRBD2 (5 bases each). The CDR3 totals 15 residues. Germline V CDR1 and CDR2: SGHNT, YENEEA. The V end lost 8 bases, the J end lost 1 base, and 15 bases lay between the germline ends.

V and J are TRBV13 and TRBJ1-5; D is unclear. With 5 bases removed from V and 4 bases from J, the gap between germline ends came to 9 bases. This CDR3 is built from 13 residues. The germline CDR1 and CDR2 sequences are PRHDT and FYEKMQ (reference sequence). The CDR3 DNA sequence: TGTGCCAGCAGCCCGGGTGGTAATCAGCCCCAGCATTTT. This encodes CASSPGGNQPQHF.

CDR3 residues: CASSLGPNLNYGYTF. The DNA for the CDR3 is TGCGCCAGCAGCTTGGGGCCGAACCTTAACTATGGCTACACCTTC. The chain recombines TRBV5-1 with TRBJ1-2; D is unclear. Trimming stripped 0 bases from V and 1 base from J, with 10 bases between. In germline, CDR1 is SGHRS, CDR2 YFSETQ. The CDR3 runs 15 residues.

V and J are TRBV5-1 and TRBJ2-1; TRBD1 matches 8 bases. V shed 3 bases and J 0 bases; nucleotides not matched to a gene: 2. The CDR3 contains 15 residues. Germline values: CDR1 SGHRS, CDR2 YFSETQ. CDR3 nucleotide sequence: TGCGCCAGCAGCTCCGGGACAGGCTCCTACAATGAGCAGTTCTTC. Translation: CASSSGTGSYNEQFF.

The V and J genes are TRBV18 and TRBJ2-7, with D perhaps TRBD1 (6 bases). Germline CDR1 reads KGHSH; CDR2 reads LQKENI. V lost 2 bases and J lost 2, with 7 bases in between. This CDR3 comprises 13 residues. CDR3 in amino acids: CASSPGQPYEQYF. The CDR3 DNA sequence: TGTGCCAGCTCACCAGGACAGCCCTACGAGCAGTACTTC.

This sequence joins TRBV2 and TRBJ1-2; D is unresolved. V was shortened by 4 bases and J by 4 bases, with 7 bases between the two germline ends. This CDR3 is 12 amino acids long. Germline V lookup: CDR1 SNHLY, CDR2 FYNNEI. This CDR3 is CASSAEGYGYTF. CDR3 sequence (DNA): TGTGCCAGCAGTGCCGAGGGCTATGGCTACACCTTC.

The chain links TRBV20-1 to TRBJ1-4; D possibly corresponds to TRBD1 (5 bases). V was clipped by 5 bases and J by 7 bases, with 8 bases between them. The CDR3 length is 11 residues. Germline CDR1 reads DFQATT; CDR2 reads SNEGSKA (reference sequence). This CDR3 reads CSAAGSEKLFF. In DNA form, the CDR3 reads TGCAGTGCTGCAGGGAGTGAAAAACTGTTTTTT.

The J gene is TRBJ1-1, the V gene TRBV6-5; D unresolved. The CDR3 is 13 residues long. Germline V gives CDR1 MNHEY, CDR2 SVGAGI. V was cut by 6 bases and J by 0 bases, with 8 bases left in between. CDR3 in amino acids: CASREDLNTEAFF. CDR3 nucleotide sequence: TGTGCCAGCAGGGAGGACTTGAACACTGAAGCTTTCTTT.

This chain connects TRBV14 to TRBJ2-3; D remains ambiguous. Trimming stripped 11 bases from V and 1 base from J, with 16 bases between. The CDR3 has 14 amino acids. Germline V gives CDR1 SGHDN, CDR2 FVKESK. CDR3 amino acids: CAPWRPVCTDTQYF. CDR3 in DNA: TGTGCCCCTTGGCGGCCAGTTTGCACAGATACGCAGTATTTT. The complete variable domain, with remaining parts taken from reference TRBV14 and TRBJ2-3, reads EAGVTQFPSHSVIEKGQTVTLRCDPISGHDNLYWYRRVMGKEIKFLLHFVKESKQDESGMPNNRFLAERTGGTYSTLKVQPAELEDSGVYFCAPWRPVCTDTQYFGPGTRLTVL.

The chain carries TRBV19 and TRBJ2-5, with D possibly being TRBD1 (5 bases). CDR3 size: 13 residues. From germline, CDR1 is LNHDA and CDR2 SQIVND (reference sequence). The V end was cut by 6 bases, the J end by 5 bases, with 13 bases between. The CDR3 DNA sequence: TGTGCCAGTAGCACCAGGGTCGGTGAGACCCAGTACTTC. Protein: CASSTRVGETQYF.

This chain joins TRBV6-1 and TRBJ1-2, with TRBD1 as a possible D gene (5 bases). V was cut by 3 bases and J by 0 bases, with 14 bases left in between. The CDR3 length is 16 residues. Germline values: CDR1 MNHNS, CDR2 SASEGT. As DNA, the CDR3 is TGTGCCAGCAGTGAGGCGGGGGGGATGGCTAACTATGGCTACACCTTC. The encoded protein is CASSEAGGMANYGYTF.

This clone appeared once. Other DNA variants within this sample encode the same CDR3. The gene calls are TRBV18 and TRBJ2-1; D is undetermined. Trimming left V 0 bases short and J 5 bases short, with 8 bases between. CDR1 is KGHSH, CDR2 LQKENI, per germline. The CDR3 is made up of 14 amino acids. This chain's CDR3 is CASSPPSGDNEQFF. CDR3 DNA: TGTGCCAGCTCACCACCATCTGGGGACAATGAGCAGTTCTTC.

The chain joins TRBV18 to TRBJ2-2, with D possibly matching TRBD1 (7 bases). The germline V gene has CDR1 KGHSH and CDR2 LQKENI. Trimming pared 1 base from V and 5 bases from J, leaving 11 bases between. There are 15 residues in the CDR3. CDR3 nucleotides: TGTGCCAGCTCACCACGCAGGGGGAGGACCGGGGAGCTGTTTTTT. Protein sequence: CASSPRRGRTGELFF.

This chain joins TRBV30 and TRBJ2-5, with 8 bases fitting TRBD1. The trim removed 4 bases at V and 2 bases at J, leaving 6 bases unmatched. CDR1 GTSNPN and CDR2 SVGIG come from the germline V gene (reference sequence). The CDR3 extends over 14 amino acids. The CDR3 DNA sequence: TGTGCCTGGACCCCAGGACAGGGACAAGAGACCCAGTACTTC. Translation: CAWTPGQGQETQYF. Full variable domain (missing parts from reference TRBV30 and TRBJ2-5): SQTIHQWPATLVQPVGSPLSLECTVEGTSNPNLYWYRQAAGRGLQLLFYSVGIGQISSEVPQNLSASRPQDRQFILSSKKLLLSDSGFYLCAWTPGQGQETQYFGPGTRLLVL.

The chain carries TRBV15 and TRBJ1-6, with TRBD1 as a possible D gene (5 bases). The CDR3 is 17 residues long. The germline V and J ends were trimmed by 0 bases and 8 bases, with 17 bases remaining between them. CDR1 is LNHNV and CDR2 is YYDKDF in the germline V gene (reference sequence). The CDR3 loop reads CATSRDIVGAYHSPLHF. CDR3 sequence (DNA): TGTGCCACCAGCAGAGACATTGTAGGGGCTTACCATTCACCCCTCCACTTT.

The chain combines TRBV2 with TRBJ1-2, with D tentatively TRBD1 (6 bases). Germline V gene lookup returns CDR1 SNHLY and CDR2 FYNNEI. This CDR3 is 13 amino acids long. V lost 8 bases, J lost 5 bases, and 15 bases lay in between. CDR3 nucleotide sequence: TGTGCCAGCCGAACAGGGCCCGAATATGGCTACACCTTC. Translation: CASRTGPEYGYTF.

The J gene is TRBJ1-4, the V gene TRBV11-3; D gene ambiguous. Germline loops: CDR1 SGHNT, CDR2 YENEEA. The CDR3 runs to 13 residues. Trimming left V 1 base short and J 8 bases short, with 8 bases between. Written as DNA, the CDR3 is TGTGCCAGCAGCTTAGGGTCACCCGAAAAACTGTTTTTT. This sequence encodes CASSLGSPEKLFF.

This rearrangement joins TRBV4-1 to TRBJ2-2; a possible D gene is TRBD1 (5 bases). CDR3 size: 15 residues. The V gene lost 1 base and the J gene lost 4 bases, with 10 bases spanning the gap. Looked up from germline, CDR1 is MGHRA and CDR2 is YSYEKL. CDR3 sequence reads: CASSQADTPTGELFF. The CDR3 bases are TGCGCCAGCAGCCAAGCGGACACTCCCACCGGGGAGCTGTTTTTT.

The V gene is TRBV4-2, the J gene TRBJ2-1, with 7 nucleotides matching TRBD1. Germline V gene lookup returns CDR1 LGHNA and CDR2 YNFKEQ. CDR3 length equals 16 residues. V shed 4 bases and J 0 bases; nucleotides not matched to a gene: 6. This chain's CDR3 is CASSPDSGGSYNEQFF. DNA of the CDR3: TGTGCCAGCAGCCCGGACTCAGGGGGCTCCTACAATGAGCAGTTCTTC.

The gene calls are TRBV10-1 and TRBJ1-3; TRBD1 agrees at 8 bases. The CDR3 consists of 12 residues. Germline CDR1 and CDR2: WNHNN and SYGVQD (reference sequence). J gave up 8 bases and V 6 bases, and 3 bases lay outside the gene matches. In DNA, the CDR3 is TGCGCCAGCAGCACAGGGGGGGACACCATATATTTT. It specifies CASSTGGDTIYF.

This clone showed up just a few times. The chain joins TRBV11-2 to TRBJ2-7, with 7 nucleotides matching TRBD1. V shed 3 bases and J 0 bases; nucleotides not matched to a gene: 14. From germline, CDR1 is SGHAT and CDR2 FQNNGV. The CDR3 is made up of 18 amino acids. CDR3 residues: CASSFRGPEEGSSYEQYF. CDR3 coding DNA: TGTGCCAGCAGCTTTAGGGGGCCGGAAGAGGGGAGCTCCTACGAGCAGTACTTC.

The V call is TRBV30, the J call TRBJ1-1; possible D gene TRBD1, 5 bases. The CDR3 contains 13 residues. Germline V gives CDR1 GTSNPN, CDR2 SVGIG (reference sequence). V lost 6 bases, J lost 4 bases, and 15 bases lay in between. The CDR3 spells CACPRVVGTEAFF. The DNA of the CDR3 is TGTGCCTGTCCCAGGGTTGTGGGCACTGAAGCTTTCTTT.

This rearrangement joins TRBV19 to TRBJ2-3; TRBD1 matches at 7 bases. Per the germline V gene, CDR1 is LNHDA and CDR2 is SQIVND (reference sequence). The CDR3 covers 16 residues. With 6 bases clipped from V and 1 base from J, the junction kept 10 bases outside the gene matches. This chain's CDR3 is CASSRDRALGTDTQYF. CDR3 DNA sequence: TGTGCCAGTAGCCGCGACAGGGCTTTGGGCACAGATACGCAGTATTTT.

The CDR3 DNA is TGTGCCAGCTCACCATTCCAACGGCCTAACAATGAGCAGTTCTTC. It codes for CASSPFQRPNNEQFF. This chain uses TRBV18 with TRBJ2-1; D not resolved. V shed 2 bases and J shed 5 bases, with 13 bases lying between them. The CDR3 is made up of 15 amino acids. Germline CDR1 is KGHSH and CDR2 is LQKENI.

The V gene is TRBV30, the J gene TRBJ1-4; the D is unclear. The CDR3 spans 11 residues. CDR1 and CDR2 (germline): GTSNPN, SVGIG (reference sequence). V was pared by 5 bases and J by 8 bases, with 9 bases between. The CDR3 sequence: CAWGLGEKLFF. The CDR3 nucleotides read TGTGCCTGGGGGCTTGGGGAAAAACTGTTTTTT.

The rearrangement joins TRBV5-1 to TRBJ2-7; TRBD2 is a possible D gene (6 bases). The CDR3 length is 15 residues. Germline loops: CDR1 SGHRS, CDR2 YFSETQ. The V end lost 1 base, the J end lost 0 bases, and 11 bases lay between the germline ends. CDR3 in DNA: TGCGCCAGCAGCTTGTACGGGAGTTTCTCCTACGAGCAGTACTTC. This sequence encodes CASSLYGSFSYEQYF. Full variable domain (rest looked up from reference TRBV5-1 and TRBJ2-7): KAGVTQTPRYLIKTRGQQVTLSCSPISGHRSVSWYQQTPGQGLQFLFEYFSETQRNKGNFPGRFSGRQFSNSRSEMNVSTLELGDSALYLCASSLYGSFSYEQYFGPGTRLTVT.

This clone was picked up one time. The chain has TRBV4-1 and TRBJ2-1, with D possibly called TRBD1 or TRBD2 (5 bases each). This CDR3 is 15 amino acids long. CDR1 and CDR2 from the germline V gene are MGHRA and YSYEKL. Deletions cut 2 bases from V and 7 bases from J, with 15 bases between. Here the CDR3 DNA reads TGCGCCAGCAGCCAACCGGGGACGTCGTCGAATGAGCAGTTCTTC. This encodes CASSQPGTSSNEQFF.